Presented here are 29 T cell receptor beta chains from one specimen sequenced in a study of T cell responses to AZD1222 COVID-19 vaccine. TCRdb's copy holds only in-frame clones and misses some; the assay was immunoSEQ multiplex PCR. The sample yields about 96,000 clones, about 90% seen once. The input for sequencing was peripheral blood, taken on day 0 of AZD1222 vaccination. These receptors were obtained from an adult in good health.

This chain uses TRBV12-3 or TRBV12-4 with TRBJ1-2, with D perhaps matching TRBD1 (5 bases). V shed 6 bases and J shed 8 bases, with 16 bases lying between them. This CDR3 has 13 residues. CDR3 nucleotide sequence: TGTGCCAGCAGATTCCCGGGGGTGGGCGGCTACACCTTC. It encodes CASRFPGVGGYTF.

This clone came up a few times. The genes are TRBV11-3 and TRBJ2-1; 8 nucleotides agree with TRBD1. After removal of 8 bases from V and 0 bases from J, the junction contained 6 bases not matched to a gene. This CDR3 is 15 amino acids long. Germline CDR1 SGHNT, CDR2 YENEEA. The chain's CDR3 is CASGPGQGSYNEQFF. The CDR3 nucleotides are TGTGCCAGCGGTCCAGGACAGGGCTCCTACAATGAGCAGTTCTTC.

This clone came up a few times. The chain links TRBV11-1 to TRBJ2-6; no definite D call. This CDR3 contains 16 residues. Germline V gene data show CDR1 as SGHAT and CDR2 as FQDESV (reference sequence). V gave up 3 bases and J gave up 0 bases, with 9 bases separating them. The CDR3 is CASSFDPLSGANVLTF. The DNA for the CDR3 is TGTGCCAGCAGCTTCGACCCTCTCTCTGGGGCCAACGTCCTGACTTTC.

The chain combines TRBV13 with TRBJ2-7; possible D gene TRBD1, 6 bases. CDR3 size: 13 residues. V was cut by 3 bases and J by 1 base, with 7 bases left in between. Per the germline V gene, CDR1 is PRHDT and CDR2 is FYEKMQ (reference sequence). The CDR3 DNA follows: TGTGCCAGCAGCTTTGGACAGTCCTACGAGCAGTACTTC. Its translation is CASSFGQSYEQYF.

The chain is built from TRBV20-1 and TRBJ2-7; TRBD2 is a possible D gene (6 bases). Germline V gene data show CDR1 as DFQATT and CDR2 as SNEGSKA (reference sequence). Deletions cut 3 bases from V and 0 bases from J, with 12 bases between. The CDR3 consists of 14 residues. The CDR3 DNA is TGCAGTGCTAGTCTAGCGTCCAGCTCCTACGAGCAGTACTTC. Amino acid sequence: CSASLASSSYEQYF.

The chain combines TRBV11-2 with TRBJ1-5; tentative D call: TRBD1 (6 bases). Trimming took off 3 bases at V and 5 bases at J, with 14 bases between the two ends. The CDR3 runs to 15 residues. From germline, CDR1 is SGHAT and CDR2 FQNNGV. The chain's CDR3 is CASSFTGPGDQPQHF. The DNA of the CDR3 is TGTGCCAGCAGCTTTACAGGGCCAGGGGATCAGCCCCAGCATTTT.

The chain recombines TRBV19 with TRBJ2-1; 9 bases are a match to TRBD1. J lost 1 base, V lost 5 bases, and 3 bases had no gene match. The germline V gene encodes CDR1 LNHDA and CDR2 SQIVND (reference sequence). There are 15 residues in the CDR3. CDR3 coding DNA: TGTGCCAGTAGTTTCGACAGGGGGTCCTACAATGAGCAGTTCTTC. Translated, it gives CASSFDRGSYNEQFF.

This rearrangement joins TRBV6-6 to TRBJ2-1; unclear D gene. This CDR3 has 12 residues. Germline loops: CDR1 MNHNY, CDR2 SVGAGI (reference sequence). V dropped 5 bases and J dropped 6 bases, with 8 bases sitting between them. The CDR3 region is CASSPDFNEQFF. CDR3 sequence (DNA): TGTGCCAGCAGTCCTGATTTCAATGAGCAGTTCTTC.

The J gene is TRBJ1-1, the V gene TRBV6-5; D possibly corresponds to TRBD1 (5 bases). The CDR3 totals 15 residues. V lost 0 bases, J lost 0 bases, and 8 bases lay in between. Germline V CDR1 and CDR2: MNHEY, SVGAGI. CDR3 DNA: TGTGCCAGCAGTTACTCGGGGGGTTTGAACACTGAAGCTTTCTTT. It is translated as CASSYSGGLNTEAFF.

The chain carries TRBV23-1 and TRBJ2-4; tentatively, D is TRBD1 or TRBD2 (6 bases each). TRBV23-1 is given ORF status, its function remaining uncertain. CDR3 length equals 13 residues. The V gene lost 4 bases and the J gene lost 8 bases, with 12 bases spanning the gap. The CDR3 nucleotides read TGCGCCAGCAGTCGGGTGAGGGGGGACATTCAGTACTTC. The encoded protein is CASSRVRGDIQYF.

This chain joins TRBV7-9 and TRBJ1-1; a possible D gene is TRBD1 (6 bases). The CDR3 covers 10 residues. Germline CDR1 reads SEHNR; CDR2 reads FQNEAQ (reference sequence). The V gene lost 5 bases and the J gene lost 9 bases, with 7 bases spanning the gap. This CDR3 is CASSRDKAFF. The CDR3 DNA sequence: TGTGCCAGCAGCCGGGACAAAGCTTTCTTT.

This clone was detected only once. The chain links TRBV2 to TRBJ2-7; the D is unclear. CDR3 length equals 14 residues. CDR1 and CDR2 from the germline V gene are SNHLY and FYNNEI. Trimming took 3 bases from V and 0 from J, leaving 9 bases between them. CDR3 residues: CASSDQSSSYEQYF. In DNA form, the CDR3 reads TGTGCCAGCAGTGACCAGTCGAGCTCCTACGAGCAGTACTTC. Full variable domain (outside the CDR3, taken from reference TRBV2 and TRBJ2-7): EPEVTQTPSHQVTQMGQEVILRCVPISNHLYFYWYRQILGQKVEFLVSFYNNEISEKSEIFDDQFSVERPDGSNFTLKIRSTKLEDSAMYFCASSDQSSSYEQYFGPGTRLTVT.

The chain joins TRBV28 to TRBJ2-2; no clear D gene. Trimming stripped 1 base from V and 6 bases from J, with 9 bases between. The germline V gene has CDR1 MDHEN and CDR2 SYDVKM. There are 14 residues in the CDR3. This CDR3 reads CASSLLGRAGELFF. The CDR3 coding sequence is TGTGCCAGCAGTTTATTGGGTCGAGCCGGGGAGCTGTTTTTT.

J is TRBJ2-2 and V is TRBV21-1; the table calls TRBD2, which could not be checked here. TRBV21-1 is a documented pseudogene. The CDR3 runs 16 residues. The chain's CDR3 is CASSAHLARSTGELFF. DNA of the CDR3: TGTGCCAGCAGCGCTCATCTAGCGCGAAGCACCGGGGAGCTGTTTTTT.

The DNA of the CDR3 is TGTGCCAGTAGGGACAACGAAGTGACCGGGGAGCTGTTTTTT. It encodes CASRDNEVTGELFF. The J gene is TRBJ2-2, the V gene TRBV19, with D possibly TRBD1 on 5 matching bases. Germline V gene sequence: CDR1 LNHDA, CDR2 SQIVND (reference sequence). There are 14 residues in the CDR3. Trimming shortened V by 6 bases and J by 5 bases, and 13 bases separated the two germline ends. Drawing the rest from reference TRBV19 and TRBJ2-2, the complete variable domain is DGGITQSPKYLFRKEGQNVTLSCEQNLNHDAMYWYRQDPGQGLRLIYYSQIVNDFQKGDIAEGYSVSREKKESFPLTVTSAQKNPTAFYLCASRDNEVTGELFFGEGSRLTVL.

The chain employs TRBV5-4 and TRBJ2-7; 7 positions agree with TRBD2. CDR3 size: 14 residues. Germline CDR1 is SGHNT and CDR2 is YYREEE (reference sequence). The J segment lost 5 bases and the V segment lost 0 bases, leaving 5 bases of the junction unmatched. CDR3 protein: CASSLAGAGDEQYF. CDR3 sequence (DNA): TGTGCCAGCAGCTTGGCCGGTGCGGGGGACGAGCAGTACTTC.

This chain connects TRBV29-1 to TRBJ1-2; a possible D gene is TRBD1 (6 bases). Germline loops: CDR1 SQVTM, CDR2 ANQGSEA. V dropped 6 bases and J dropped 0 bases, with 11 bases sitting between them. The CDR3 sequence is 13 residues long. As DNA, the CDR3 is TGCAGCGTGGTAGGGGGGGCTAACTATGGCTACACCTTC. It yields the protein CSVVGGANYGYTF.

The V call is TRBV6-5, the J call TRBJ2-5, with D possibly matching TRBD2 (6 bases). V lost 2 bases, J lost 4 bases, and 14 bases lay in between. Per the germline V gene, CDR1 is MNHEY and CDR2 is SVGAGI. The CDR3 totals 15 residues. CDR3: CASSYARGGGETQYF. In DNA form, the CDR3 reads TGTGCCAGCAGTTACGCTCGTGGGGGAGGAGAGACCCAGTACTTC.

This chain connects TRBV6-5 to TRBJ1-2; 8 nucleotides match TRBD1. The CDR3 length is 13 residues. Germline-derived CDR1 and CDR2 are MNHEY and SVGAGI. Trimming at V came to 6 bases and at J to 4 bases, leaving 4 bases not matched to a gene. The CDR3, as DNA: TGTGCCAGCAGCCCGGACAGGGCCTATGGCTACACCTTC. This sequence encodes CASSPDRAYGYTF.

V and J are TRBV6-5 and TRBJ1-1; perhaps TRBD1 as D (6 bases). Between the trimmed V and J ends, which lost 6 bases and 2 bases, there was a span of 16 bases. CDR3 length: 15 residues. CDR1 MNHEY and CDR2 SVGAGI come from the germline V gene. CDR3 DNA: TGTGCCAGCAGGAACAGGGAAGGGTTTAACACTGAAGCTTTCTTT. Protein: CASRNREGFNTEAFF.

The CDR3 region has the DNA TGTGCCAGCAGCCAAGGTGGGGCGGGAGGGCCCGAAGATACGCAGTATTTT. It codes for CASSQGGAGGPEDTQYF. The V call is TRBV14, the J call TRBJ2-3; TRBD2 aligns across 9 bases. Per the germline V gene, CDR1 is SGHDN and CDR2 is FVKESK. The CDR3 extends over 17 amino acids. The junction had 10 bases not matched to a gene; V was cut back by 1 base and J by 5 bases.

The V call is TRBV7-2, the J call TRBJ1-4; D unclear. The germline V gene has CDR1 SGHTA and CDR2 FQGNSA. This CDR3 comprises 13 residues. Trimming pared 5 bases from V and 8 bases from J, leaving 12 bases between. The DNA for the CDR3 is TGTGCCAGCAGCCCCTGGACGGAGGAAAAACTGTTTTTT. Protein: CASSPWTEEKLFF.

This rearrangement joins TRBV6-2 or TRBV6-3 to TRBJ2-5; possible D gene TRBD2, 5 bases. The CDR3 spans 13 residues. V was clipped by 0 bases and J by 3 bases, with 5 bases between them. Per the germline V gene, CDR1 is MNHEY and CDR2 is SVGEGT. The CDR3 coding sequence is TGTGCCAGCAGTTACTCGAGGGAAGAGACCCAGTACTTC. Its protein is CASSYSREETQYF.

This clone was found a few times. The V and J genes are TRBV6-5 and TRBJ1-5; D call uncertain. CDR3 length equals 12 residues. V lost 6 bases and J 9 bases, leaving 12 bases between the germline ends. Germline-derived CDR1 and CDR2 are MNHEY and SVGAGI. The CDR3 DNA sequence: TGTGCCAGCAGGTTCTCTGAGGGGCCCCAGCATTTT. Residues: CASRFSEGPQHF.

This clone came up once. The chain is built from TRBV20-1 and TRBJ2-7, with D perhaps TRBD1 or TRBD2 (5 bases each). The V end was cut by 3 bases, the J end by 10 bases, with 13 bases between. The CDR3 is made up of 11 amino acids. Germline V lookup: CDR1 DFQATT, CDR2 SNEGSKA (reference sequence). CDR3 bases: TGCAGTGCTAGTACTGGGGACCGACAGTACTTC. This translates into CSASTGDRQYF.

V is TRBV27 and J is TRBJ2-7; D possibly corresponds to TRBD1 (7 bases). Germline values: CDR1 MNHEY, CDR2 SMNVEV (reference sequence). The V end was cut by 8 bases, the J end by 2 bases, with 19 bases between. This CDR3 has 15 residues. The CDR3 nucleotides read TGTGCCAGCTCCTGGGGGGCAGGGGGACCCTACGAGCAGTACTTC. Protein: CASSWGAGGPYEQYF.

The chain uses TRBV6-4 and TRBJ2-5, with D possibly TRBD1 on 5 matching bases. Germline V gene lookup returns CDR1 MRHNA and CDR2 SNTAGT. V was shortened by 8 bases and J by 5 bases, with 15 bases between the two germline ends. The CDR3 has 13 amino acids. CDR3 region: CASCCPGRETQYF. The CDR3 nucleotides read TGTGCCAGCTGCTGTCCAGGGCGCGAGACCCAGTACTTC.

CDR3 in DNA: TGTGCCAGTAGGCTGGGGCAGGGAGGGATAGATACGCAGTATTTT. As protein: CASRLGQGGIDTQYF. The V call is TRBV19, the J call TRBJ2-3; 7 nucleotides match TRBD2. This CDR3 has 15 amino acids. The germline gives CDR1 LNHDA, CDR2 SQIVND (reference sequence). Losses at the gene ends were 6 bases for V and 5 bases for J; bases not matched to a gene: 11.

V is TRBV2 and J is TRBJ1-2, with 9 nucleotides matching TRBD1. This CDR3 spans 13 amino acids. Germline V gene sequence: CDR1 SNHLY, CDR2 FYNNEI. Trimming at V came to 7 bases and at J to 6 bases, leaving 6 bases not matched to a gene. The CDR3 DNA follows: TGTGCCAGCATGAGGGACAGGGCAGATGGCTACACCTTC. Its translation is CASMRDRADGYTF.